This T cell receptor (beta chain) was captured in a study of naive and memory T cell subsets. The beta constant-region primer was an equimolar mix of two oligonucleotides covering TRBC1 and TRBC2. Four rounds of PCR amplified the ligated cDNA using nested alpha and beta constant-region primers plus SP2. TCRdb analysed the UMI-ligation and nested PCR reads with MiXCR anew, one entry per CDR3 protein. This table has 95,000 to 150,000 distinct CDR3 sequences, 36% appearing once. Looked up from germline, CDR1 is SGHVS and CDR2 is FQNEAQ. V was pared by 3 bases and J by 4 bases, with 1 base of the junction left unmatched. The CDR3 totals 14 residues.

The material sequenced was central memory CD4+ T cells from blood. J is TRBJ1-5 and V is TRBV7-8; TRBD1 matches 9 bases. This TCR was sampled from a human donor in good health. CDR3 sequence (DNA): TGTGCCAGCAGCTTCGACAGGGGGAATCAGCCCCAGCATTTT. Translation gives CASSFDRGNQPQHF.